The present entry profiles one T cell receptor beta chain with its context. Its specificity is unknown. The data belong to a study of response to subunit inactivated influenza vaccine. Study-level results: Authors suggested each seasonal influenza vaccination recruits few new T cells.

TCRdb used MiXCR to reprocess the RT-PCR reads, holding one entry per CDR3 protein. The sample contains roughly 290,000 distinct CDR3 sequences, 20% to 25% of which appear only once. Germline values: CDR1 DFQATT, CDR2 SNEGSKA (reference sequence). The J segment lost 0 bases and the V segment lost 6 bases, leaving 10 bases of the junction unmatched. The CDR3 is 17 amino acids. Sequenced material: PBMCs from blood, taken 21 months after vaccination. The V gene is TRBV20-1, the J gene TRBJ2-6; 8 nucleotides agree with TRBD2. This clonotype was obtained from a man aged 50 to 69 who received an inactivated influenza vaccine. Here the CDR3 DNA reads TGCAGTGCGCCTACGGCTAGCGGGCCCTCTGGGGCCAACGTCCTGACTTTC. Translation: CSAPTASGPSGANVLTF.